This TCR beta chain was sequenced during a study of regulatory T cells in long-lasting Graves disease. The overall study: New Graves' disease cases had less than 3 months of antithyroid drugs. Findings and limits, study-wide: Persistent Graves' patients possessed reduced TCR diversity relative to recently diagnosed ones.

Time point: newly diagnosed GD, antithyroid drugs for less than 3 months. Following extraction of RNA from PBMCs, that RNA was used to make the TCR library. As regards this clonotype: Its matching antigen is unknown.

Trimming cost V 7 bases and J 4 bases, with 10 bases left between them. CDR3 length: 13 residues. According to the study, TCR beta libraries were built with iRepertoire HTBI primers and CDR3-region Arm-PCR. TCRdb re-called the multiplex PCR reads with MiXCR, one entry per CDR3 protein. This table holds 450,000 to 600,000 distinct CDR3 sequences, less than 15% found once. The same data also went into a second study, on T cells in Graves' hyperthyroidism and ophthalmopathy.

V and J are TRBV12-3 or TRBV12-4 and TRBJ2-2, with D perhaps matching TRBD1 or TRBD2 (5 bases each). Source: peripheral blood mononuclear cells (PBMCs), taken at new diagnosis, from a patient treated with antithyroid drugs. The TCR comes from a man under 40 with Graves disease. CDR3 protein: CASIRGRTGELFF. CDR3 nucleotides: TGTGCCAGCATTCGGGGACGCACCGGGGAGCTGTTTTTT.